The 29 T cell receptor beta chains listed next were all sequenced from one sample in a study of PD-L1 blockade in urothelial cancer. Here immunoSEQ multiplex PCR was the method, and the copy in TCRdb shows in-frame clones only, minus some. The table has 35,000 to 40,000 clones, more than 80% seen once; the top ten hold roughly 8%. The input for sequencing was PBMCs, taken around atezolizumab (anti-PD-L1) treatment. The receptors were sampled from an older man with urothelial cancer.

The genes are TRBV6-1 and TRBJ2-7; 10 bases line up with TRBD1. Germline assignment: CDR1 MNHNS and CDR2 SASEGT. CDR3 length: 15 residues. The V gene end was trimmed by 6 bases and the J gene end by 0 bases; junction bases not matched to a gene: 5. The CDR3 sequence is CASRRGQGNSYEQYF. The CDR3 DNA follows: TGTGCCAGCAGGAGGGGACAGGGGAACTCCTACGAGCAGTACTTC.

V and J are TRBV29-1 and TRBJ2-3; D possibly corresponds to TRBD2 (7 bases). Germline V gene lookup returns CDR1 SQVTM and CDR2 ANQGSEA. The CDR3 contains 11 residues. Written as DNA, the CDR3 is TGCACCTCGAGGGGGGGAGATACGCAGTATTTT. Its translation: CTSRGGDTQYF.

The V call is TRBV19, the J call TRBJ2-7, with 7 bases that match TRBD2. The germline gives CDR1 LNHDA, CDR2 SQIVND (reference sequence). The V segment lost 4 bases and the J segment 0 bases; nucleotides outside the gene matches: 12. The CDR3 is made up of 17 amino acids. The CDR3 loop is CASSRGGSLASSYEQYF. The CDR3 region has the DNA TGTGCCAGTAGTAGGGGCGGGAGTCTGGCAAGCTCCTACGAGCAGTACTTC.

The V call is TRBV28, the J call TRBJ2-3; D possibly corresponds to TRBD1 (5 bases). Between the trimmed V and J ends, which lost 3 bases and 2 bases, there was a span of 12 bases. Germline values: CDR1 MDHEN, CDR2 SYDVKM. The CDR3 is 15 residues long. Here the CDR3 DNA reads TGTGCCAGCAGTTTGCAGGGCTCCCACACAGATACGCAGTATTTT. Encoded protein: CASSLQGSHTDTQYF.

V gene TRBV6-5 combines with J gene TRBJ1-1, with D unclear. The CDR3 covers 14 residues. CDR1 is MNHEY and CDR2 is SVGAGI in the germline V gene. Trimming stripped 2 bases from V and 0 bases from J, with 7 bases between. This CDR3 is CASSYRQMNTEAFF. DNA for the CDR3: TGTGCCAGCAGTTACCGCCAGATGAACACTGAAGCTTTCTTT.

V is TRBV2 and J is TRBJ1-5; D might be TRBD1 (5 bases). The CDR3 length is 17 residues. Germline CDR1 is SNHLY and CDR2 is FYNNEI. Trimming shortened V by 4 bases and J by 2 bases, and 18 bases separated the two germline ends. The CDR3, as DNA: TGTGCCAGCAGTGCTGACGGGACTCCGACAGGCAATCAGCCCCAGCATTTT. The encoded protein is CASSADGTPTGNQPQHF.

This clone was counted a few times. The chain has TRBV9 and TRBJ1-1, with 8 bases matching TRBD1. V lost 1 base and J lost 3; bases outside the gene matches: 5. The germline V gene has CDR1 SGDLS and CDR2 YYNGEE. CDR3 length: 15 residues. The CDR3 spells CASSVTGQGDTEAFF. CDR3 nucleotide sequence: TGTGCCAGCAGCGTAACAGGACAGGGTGACACTGAAGCTTTCTTT.

The chain is built from TRBV6-1 and TRBJ2-7, with a tentative D call TRBD1 (6 bases). Deletions cut 4 bases from V and 0 bases from J, with 10 bases between. CDR3 length: 14 residues. Germline V CDR1 and CDR2: MNHNS, SASEGT. The CDR3 sequence is CASSVGQPSYEQYF. The CDR3 region has the DNA TGTGCCAGCAGTGTCGGACAGCCCTCCTACGAGCAGTACTTC.

This clone was seen a single time. The chain combines TRBV7-3 with TRBJ2-5; the D gene is possibly TRBD1 (5 bases). Trimming shortened V by 2 bases and J by 5 bases, and 9 bases separated the two germline ends. Germline V lookup: CDR1 SGHTA, CDR2 FQGTGA. The CDR3 contains 13 residues. Here the CDR3 reads CASSLAGAETQYF. CDR3 DNA sequence: TGTGCCAGCAGCTTAGCTGGGGCTGAGACCCAGTACTTC.

Remarks on this clone: One end of the junction is discordant with germline, which a read error may explain. The chain is built from TRBV5-8 and TRBJ1-2, with TRBD1 matching over 9 bases. This CDR3 region has 14 residues. The germline gives CDR1 SGHTS, CDR2 YDEGEE. CDR3 DNA: TGTGCCAGCAGTTTGGGACAGGGTCTTGGTGGCTACACCTTC. As protein: CASSLGQGLGGYTF.

This chain connects TRBV5-6 to TRBJ2-7, with 7 bases lining up with TRBD2. In germline, CDR1 is SGHDT, CDR2 YYEEEE. CDR3 size: 14 residues. Losses at the gene ends were 6 bases for V and 6 bases for J; bases not matched to a gene: 12. CDR3 sequence (DNA): TGTGCCAGCACCCCCGGGGCGGGAGAAAGCGAGCAGTACTTC. This codes for CASTPGAGESEQYF.

The V call is TRBV5-1, the J call TRBJ2-3; TRBD2 aligns across 10 bases. CDR1 SGHRS and CDR2 YFSETQ come from the germline V gene. This CDR3 is 15 amino acids long. V shed 4 bases and J 3 bases; nucleotides not matched to a gene: 5. Here the CDR3 DNA reads TGCGCCAGCAGCGGGTCGACTAGCGGGACAGATACGCAGTATTTT. Translation gives CASSGSTSGTDTQYF.

This chain joins TRBV19 and TRBJ2-5; maybe TRBD2 (5 bases). V was cut by 7 bases and J by 4 bases, with 13 bases left in between. CDR3 length: 13 residues. CDR1 LNHDA and CDR2 SQIVND come from the germline V gene (reference sequence). Here the CDR3 reads CASNEGRRETQYF. The CDR3 nucleotides read TGTGCCAGTAACGAGGGAAGGAGAGAGACCCAGTACTTC.

The chain is built from TRBV6-5 and TRBJ2-3; tentatively, D is TRBD2 (6 bases). Germline V lookup: CDR1 MNHEY, CDR2 SVGAGI. This CDR3 spans 15 amino acids. Trimming stripped 0 bases from V and 0 bases from J, with 7 bases between. The CDR3 bases are TGTGCCAGCAGTTACTCCGGGACTAGCACAGATACGCAGTATTTT. Protein product: CASSYSGTSTDTQYF.

The chain recombines TRBV5-1 with TRBJ2-2; possibly TRBD2 for D (6 bases). Germline V CDR1 and CDR2: SGHRS, YFSETQ. V was shortened by 0 bases and J by 7 bases, with 13 bases between the two germline ends. This CDR3 spans 15 amino acids. CDR3 nucleotides: TGCGCCAGCAGCTTGGTAGTCGGGAGCGGCGGGGAGCTGTTTTTT. It codes for CASSLVVGSGGELFF.

The V call is TRBV5-4, the J call TRBJ2-3; D is possibly TRBD1 (6 bases). Germline assignment: CDR1 SGHNT and CDR2 YYREEE (reference sequence). V gave up 0 bases and J gave up 1 base, with 6 bases separating them. This CDR3 has 14 residues. Here the CDR3 DNA reads TGTGCCAGCAGCTTGGAGGGGGGCACAGATACGCAGTATTTT. Amino acid sequence: CASSLEGGTDTQYF.

This clone appeared a few times. The rearrangement uses TRBV28 and TRBJ1-1; D gene ambiguous. CDR1 is MDHEN, CDR2 SYDVKM, per germline. Trimming cost V 2 bases and J 2 bases, with 12 bases left between them. The CDR3 sequence is 15 residues long. CDR3 region: CASSLVLGGNTEAFF. DNA for the CDR3: TGTGCCAGCAGTTTAGTTTTAGGCGGCAACACTGAAGCTTTCTTT.

The V call is TRBV4-1, the J call TRBJ2-5; a weak D match, TRBD2 (6 bases). V was pared by 1 base and J by 10 bases, with 22 bases between. This CDR3 is built from 16 residues. Germline V gene lookup returns CDR1 MGHRA and CDR2 YSYEKL. DNA of the CDR3: TGCGCCAGCAGCCAAGGCGCGATTCGGAGGGTTCGGGACCAGTACTTC. This sequence encodes CASSQGAIRRVRDQYF.

The rearrangement uses TRBV6-5 and TRBJ2-7, with 10 bases fitting TRBD2. The CDR3 totals 15 residues. With V trimmed by 7 bases and J by 0 bases, 6 bases remained unmatched. Germline CDR1 reads MNHEY; CDR2 reads SVGAGI. The CDR3 sequence: CASKRGGASSYEQYF. CDR3 nucleotide sequence: TGTGCCAGCAAGCGGGGGGGCGCTTCCTCCTACGAGCAGTACTTC.

The chain is built from TRBV14 and TRBJ1-5; 8 positions match TRBD1. This CDR3 has 16 amino acids. CDR1 SGHDN and CDR2 FVKESK come from the germline V gene. J lost 0 bases, V lost 5 bases, and 6 bases had no gene match. The CDR3 DNA is TGTGCCAGCAGCGTAGGGACAGGTAATAGCAATCAGCCCCAGCATTTT. This gives the protein CASSVGTGNSNQPQHF. Full variable domain (remainder filled in from reference TRBV14 and TRBJ1-5): EAGVTQFPSHSVIEKGQTVTLRCDPISGHDNLYWYRRVMGKEIKFLLHFVKESKQDESGMPNNRFLAERTGGTYSTLKVQPAELEDSGVYFCASSVGTGNSNQPQHFGDGTRLSIL.

This chain joins TRBV28 and TRBJ2-2, with 7 nucleotides matching TRBD2. The ends lost 4 bases at V and 4 bases at J; junction bases unmatched: 3. The germline CDR1 and CDR2 sequences are MDHEN and SYDVKM. CDR3 size: 14 residues. This CDR3 is CASSWGRATGELFF. The CDR3 coding sequence is TGTGCCAGCAGTTGGGGGAGGGCCACCGGGGAGCTGTTTTTT.

This clone was observed once. Other DNA sequences in the sample encode the same CDR3. The V gene is TRBV5-1, the J gene TRBJ2-1, with 7 bases lining up with TRBD2. Germline CDR1 and CDR2: SGHRS and YFSETQ. CDR3 length equals 15 residues. V lost 0 bases and J lost 0; bases outside the gene matches: 0. The CDR3 is CASSLGGSSYNEQFF. CDR3 in DNA: TGCGCCAGCAGCTTGGGCGGGAGCTCCTACAATGAGCAGTTCTTC.

The rearrangement joins TRBV21-1 to TRBJ2-6; TRBD1 reflects the table's D call only, with no check against the DNA. TRBV21-1 is a listed pseudogene. The CDR3 runs 18 residues. Here the CDR3 reads CASSTPGQGETGANVLTF. DNA of the CDR3: TGTGCCAGCAGCACCCCGGGACAGGGAGAAACTGGGGCCAACGTCCTGACTTTC.

The chain carries TRBV27 and TRBJ1-5, with 8 positions matching TRBD1. The V gene end was trimmed by 7 bases and the J gene end by 4 bases; junction bases not matched to a gene: 9. Germline CDR1 is MNHEY and CDR2 is SMNVEV (reference sequence). CDR3 length: 15 residues. The chain's CDR3 is CASKRTGPGNQPQHF. In nucleotides, the CDR3 is TGTGCCAGCAAGAGGACAGGGCCGGGAAATCAGCCCCAGCATTTT.

The gene calls are TRBV18 and TRBJ1-1; D possibly corresponds to TRBD1 (6 bases). CDR1 KGHSH and CDR2 LQKENI come from the germline V gene. The CDR3 length is 14 residues. The V end lost 3 bases, the J end lost 9 bases, and 17 bases lay between the germline ends. CDR3 in DNA: TGTGCCAGCTCACCCCGGACAGCCTCGAGGCAAGCTTTCTTT. It is translated as CASSPRTASRQAFF.

This chain uses TRBV5-1 with TRBJ2-7, with D perhaps TRBD2 (6 bases). The CDR3 is 14 residues long. CDR1 is SGHRS and CDR2 is YFSETQ in the germline V gene. Trimming cost V 4 bases and J 2 bases, with 13 bases left between them. The CDR3 loop reads CASSGGLPAYEQYF. The CDR3 DNA follows: TGCGCCAGCAGCGGGGGACTGCCAGCCTACGAGCAGTACTTC. The full variable domain, with the rest looked up from reference TRBV5-1 and TRBJ2-7, is KAGVTQTPRYLIKTRGQQVTLSCSPISGHRSVSWYQQTPGQGLQFLFEYFSETQRNKGNFPGRFSGRQFSNSRSEMNVSTLELGDSALYLCASSGGLPAYEQYFGPGTRLTVT.

The chain has TRBV7-2 and TRBJ1-1, with 8 bases fitting TRBD1. V was pared by 1 base and J by 3 bases, with 4 bases of the junction left unmatched. Germline loops: CDR1 SGHTA, CDR2 FQGNSA. This CDR3 has 15 residues. The CDR3 protein is CASSLGAGGHTEAFF. The CDR3, as DNA: TGTGCCAGCAGCTTAGGCGCAGGGGGCCACACTGAAGCTTTCTTT.

The gene calls are TRBV7-9 and TRBJ1-1; 10 nucleotides agree with TRBD1. The V gene end was trimmed by 5 bases and the J gene end by 5 bases; junction bases not matched to a gene: 5. The CDR3 runs 14 residues. The germline V gene encodes CDR1 SEHNR and CDR2 FQNEAQ (reference sequence). Written as DNA, the CDR3 is TGTGCCAGCAGCCCAGGGACAGGGGTGACTGAAGCTTTCTTT. Residues: CASSPGTGVTEAFF.

The rearrangement uses TRBV27 and TRBJ1-4; no firm D call. From germline, CDR1 is MNHEY and CDR2 SMNVEV (reference sequence). The CDR3 totals 15 residues. Trimming cost V 0 bases and J 8 bases, with 13 bases left between them. The CDR3 sequence is CASSLSRRGGEKLFF. The CDR3 DNA is TGTGCCAGCAGTTTATCGAGGCGGGGAGGAGAAAAACTGTTTTTT.